This T cell receptor beta chain comes out of a study of radiation and T cells in renal cell carcinoma. A note on this clone: The antigen remains undetermined.

Described time point: blood 4 weeks post-SBRT, at nephrectomy. Treatment indicated: 15 Gy SBRT to primary tumor, nephrectomy 4 weeks later. Nephrectomy followed 15 Gy stereotactic body radiation by 4 weeks. Blood was sampled at baseline, 2 weeks and 4 weeks after SBRT. The patient's renal cell carcinoma had clear cell pathology. TCRdb's copy holds only in-frame clones and misses some; the assay was immunoSEQ multiplex PCR. This table holds under 100,000 clones, 65% to 90% found once. Between the trimmed V and J ends, which lost 1 base and 4 bases, there was a span of 5 bases. CDR1 is MNHNS, CDR2 SASEGT, per germline. There are 12 residues in the CDR3. General study points: No pretreatment tumor biopsies were available for baseline clonotypes.

The receptor was isolated from a man aged 55-75 years with renal cell carcinoma. V usage is TRBV6-1 and J usage is TRBJ2-7, with no clear D. The material sequenced was blood, taken from a patient whose treatment included radiotherapy and nephrectomy. CDR3 sequence reads: CASSEVRYEQYF. The CDR3 DNA is TGTGCCAGCAGTGAAGTGCGTTACGAGCAGTACTTC.